This T cell receptor beta chain emerged from a study of vaccination effects on CD4 cells after COVID-19. Study information: Post-vaccine draws lagged the second dose by a median of 72 days.

Sequencing used immunoSEQ multiplex PCR; TCRdb keeps in-frame clones, though not all of them. Found here are over 25,000 clones, 75% to 90% of them singletons; the top ten hold approximately 6.1%. Prior to sequencing, the ViraFEST assay stimulated PBMC with viral peptide pools, which expanded the antigen-specific CD4+ T cells. Upon completion of 10 to 11 days in culture, CD4+ T cells were isolated. Either the mRNA-1273 or the BNT162b2 vaccine was given to participants as two doses. The V and J ends lost 5 bases and 3 bases, in that order; junction bases with no gene match: 10. Per germline, CDR1 SEHNR and CDR2 FQNEAQ (reference sequence). CDR3 length: 16 residues. Notes on this clone: The antigen remains unidentified.

This receptor was identified in a human donor who received a COVID-19 vaccine. Some clones in this sample may be carry-over from other donors' samples. Sequenced material: CD4+ T cells from PBMCs cultured with SARS-CoV-2 spike peptides, taken after COVID-19 vaccination. The chain employs TRBV7-9 and TRBJ2-3; 8 bases align to TRBD1. CDR3: CASSHKPGGLTDTQYF. For the CDR3, the DNA is TGTGCCAGCAGCCACAAACCAGGGGGCCTAACAGATACGCAGTATTTT.